What follows are 28 T cell receptor beta chains derived from one specimen sequenced in a study of regulatory dendritic cells for organ transplantation. The table came from immunoSEQ multiplex PCR; TCRdb's copy has only in-frame clones and leaves some out. The sample includes 29,000 or so clones, about 80% seen only once; the top ten take 2.2%. The sequenced sample consisted of memory CD4+ T cells from blood. Sample subset: CD45RO+ memory T cells. These receptors originate from a human donor in good health.

The V gene is TRBV9, the J gene TRBJ2-1, with 9 bases identical to TRBD2. From germline, CDR1 is SGDLS and CDR2 YYNGEE. The CDR3 is 16 amino acids. Trimming cost V 3 bases and J 3 bases; bases outside gene matches: 7. CDR3 in DNA: TGTGCCAGCAGCGCCCTGGCGGGGGGGCTCTACAATGAGCAGTTCTTC. It is translated as CASSALAGGLYNEQFF.

V and J are TRBV5-1 and TRBJ2-3; TRBD2 might be the D (6 bases). Trimming took 5 bases from V and 4 from J, leaving 8 bases between them. Germline V gives CDR1 SGHRS, CDR2 YFSETQ. The CDR3 sequence is 12 residues long. CDR3 sequence: CASRGGADTQYF. CDR3 DNA: TGCGCCAGCAGAGGAGGGGCAGATACGCAGTATTTT.

This clone showed up just a few times. The identical CDR3 is also encoded by other nucleotide sequences in the sample. This chain connects TRBV18 to TRBJ2-7, with a tentative D call TRBD1 (6 bases). V dropped 2 bases and J dropped 2 bases, with 7 bases sitting between them. Looked up from germline, CDR1 is KGHSH and CDR2 is LQKENI. CDR3 size: 13 residues. The CDR3 here is CASSPGTTYEQYF. As DNA, the CDR3 is TGTGCCAGCTCACCAGGGACAACCTACGAGCAGTACTTC.

The table lists this clone with a few counts. This chain joins TRBV30 and TRBJ1-2, with no clear D. The CDR3 contains 13 residues. V lost 1 base and J lost 4, with 10 bases in between. Germline V CDR1 and CDR2: GTSNPN, SVGIG (reference sequence). The CDR3: CAWSAGRAYGYTF. CDR3 bases: TGTGCCTGGAGTGCGGGGAGAGCCTATGGCTACACCTTC. Full variable domain (remainder filled in from reference TRBV30 and TRBJ1-2): SQTIHQWPATLVQPVGSPLSLECTVEGTSNPNLYWYRQAAGRGLQLLFYSVGIGQISSEVPQNLSASRPQDRQFILSSKKLLLSDSGFYLCAWSAGRAYGYTFGSGTRLTVV.

The rearrangement joins TRBV2 to TRBJ2-1; D is perhaps TRBD1 (5 bases). Trimming removed 4 bases at V and 5 bases at J, with 9 bases between. CDR1 and CDR2 from the germline V gene are SNHLY and FYNNEI. The CDR3 covers 13 residues. The CDR3 DNA follows: TGTGCCAGCAGTGTTGTCAGGGACAATGAGCAGTTCTTC. This translates into CASSVVRDNEQFF.

The chain recombines TRBV5-1 with TRBJ2-7, with TRBD1 matching 7 bases. Germline V gives CDR1 SGHRS, CDR2 YFSETQ. The CDR3 is 14 amino acids. V shed 4 bases and J 5 bases; nucleotides not matched to a gene: 9. CDR3 in amino acids: CASSRALTGNEQYF. The DNA of the CDR3 is TGCGCCAGCAGCCGGGCCCTGACAGGGAACGAGCAGTACTTC. The full variable domain, with the rest looked up from reference TRBV5-1 and TRBJ2-7, is KAGVTQTPRYLIKTRGQQVTLSCSPISGHRSVSWYQQTPGQGLQFLFEYFSETQRNKGNFPGRFSGRQFSNSRSEMNVSTLELGDSALYLCASSRALTGNEQYFGPGTRLTVT.

V gene TRBV14 combines with J gene TRBJ2-1, with 11 bases matching TRBD2. Germline values: CDR1 SGHDN, CDR2 FVKESK. The trim removed 0 bases at V and 4 bases at J, leaving 8 bases unmatched. The CDR3 covers 18 residues. DNA for the CDR3: TGTGCCAGCAGCCAAGACGGGCTAGCGGGGGGACGATACAATGAGCAGTTCTTC. Its translation is CASSQDGLAGGRYNEQFF.

This clone was seen a handful of times. The gene calls are TRBV6-5 and TRBJ2-5, with 8 bases identical to TRBD2. V was pared by 4 bases and J by 4 bases, with 8 bases of the junction left unmatched. Per germline, CDR1 MNHEY and CDR2 SVGAGI. This CDR3 is built from 15 residues. CDR3 in amino acids: CASSSGLAMRETQYF. CDR3 bases: TGTGCCAGCAGTTCCGGACTAGCAATGCGAGAGACCCAGTACTTC.

The gene calls are TRBV6-5 and TRBJ1-1; 9 bases agree with TRBD1. Germline V gene data show CDR1 as MNHEY and CDR2 as SVGAGI. The J segment lost 11 bases and the V segment lost 4 bases, leaving 8 bases of the junction unmatched. This CDR3 region has 13 residues. CDR3 residues: CASSSNRGRVAFF. The CDR3 coding sequence is TGTGCCAGCAGTTCAAACAGGGGGCGGGTGGCTTTCTTT.

The chain has TRBV14 and TRBJ1-1; TRBD1 might be the D (5 bases). Germline V gene sequence: CDR1 SGHDN, CDR2 FVKESK. Trimming took 1 base from V and 0 from J, leaving 12 bases between them. This CDR3 spans 16 amino acids. The CDR3 bases are TGTGCCAGCAGCCAAGTTGGGGGAAGTGTGAACACTGAAGCTTTCTTT. Protein: CASSQVGGSVNTEAFF.

V is TRBV7-3 and J is TRBJ2-1, with 15 bases matching TRBD2. This CDR3 has 14 residues. Looked up from germline, CDR1 is SGHTA and CDR2 is FQGTGA. Germline trimming cut 4 bases from V and 15 bases from J; bases unmatched to any gene: 7. This CDR3 reads CASSSGLAGGQLFF. CDR3 nucleotides: TGTGCCAGCAGCTCAGGACTAGCGGGGGGGCAACTGTTCTTC.

The chain has TRBV9 and TRBJ1-2; 7 bases are shared with TRBD1. Germline V gene lookup returns CDR1 SGDLS and CDR2 YYNGEE. There are 13 residues in the CDR3. With V trimmed by 3 bases and J by 3 bases, 2 bases remained unmatched. CDR3 bases: TGTGCCAGCAGCGCGGGACAGTACTATGGCTACACCTTC. Translated: CASSAGQYYGYTF.

The chain recombines TRBV7-2 with TRBJ2-3; maybe TRBD2 (5 bases). This CDR3 is 15 amino acids long. The V and J ends lost 2 bases and 0 bases respectively, with 9 bases between them. The germline CDR1 and CDR2 sequences are SGHTA and FQGNSA. In DNA, the CDR3 is TGTGCCAGCAGCTTAAGCGGAGATAGCACAGATACGCAGTATTTT. Translated, it gives CASSLSGDSTDTQYF.

This rearrangement joins TRBV6-1 to TRBJ2-3; tentatively, D is TRBD2 (6 bases). The CDR3 is made up of 14 amino acids. The germline V and J ends were trimmed by 5 bases and 0 bases, with 9 bases remaining between them. Germline assignment: CDR1 MNHNS and CDR2 SASEGT. The CDR3 reads CASSSLASTDTQYF. The CDR3 nucleotides read TGTGCCAGCAGTTCGCTAGCGAGCACAGATACGCAGTATTTT.

The V gene is TRBV18, the J gene TRBJ2-6, with 12 bases aligning to TRBD1. Trimming at V came to 3 bases and at J to 2 bases, leaving 5 bases not matched to a gene. The CDR3 extends over 18 amino acids. Germline values: CDR1 KGHSH, CDR2 LQKENI. The CDR3 nucleotides are TGTGCCAGCTCACCTAGGGGACAGGGGGCTACTGGGGCCAACGTCCTGACTTTC. It yields the protein CASSPRGQGATGANVLTF.

The rearrangement joins TRBV7-2 to TRBJ1-2; a weak D match, TRBD1 (6 bases). From germline, CDR1 is SGHTA and CDR2 FQGNSA. V lost 3 bases, J lost 6 bases, and 20 bases lay in between. This CDR3 comprises 16 residues. Here the CDR3 DNA reads TGTGCCAGCAGCTTCGACCCGGGTGGGCAGGGGAATGGCTACACCTTC. Translated, it gives CASSFDPGGQGNGYTF.

The chain employs TRBV9 and TRBJ1-2, with D possibly TRBD1 on 5 matching bases. V was shortened by 2 bases and J by 6 bases, with 20 bases between the two germline ends. The CDR3 loop spans 16 amino acids. Germline CDR1 and CDR2: SGDLS and YYNGEE. The DNA for the CDR3 is TGTGCCAGCAGCGTCAGCACCGGGACCTCCAAGGATGGCTACACCTTC. It encodes CASSVSTGTSKDGYTF.

The chain employs TRBV9 and TRBJ2-3; maybe TRBD1 (5 bases). Germline assignment: CDR1 SGDLS and CDR2 YYNGEE. The CDR3 consists of 13 residues. V was cut by 2 bases and J by 4 bases, with 8 bases left in between. CDR3 in amino acids: CASSVSRADTQYF. The CDR3 DNA is TGTGCCAGCAGCGTCTCCAGGGCAGATACGCAGTATTTT.

Only a few counts were recorded for this clone. The junction differs from germline at one of its ends, possibly a read error. The V gene is TRBV19, the J gene TRBJ2-2; 8 bases are a match to TRBD1. Germline V lookup: CDR1 LNHDA, CDR2 SQIVND (reference sequence). This CDR3 has 18 amino acids. CDR3 residues: CASSYSPLQGGRTRELFF. CDR3 in DNA: TGTGCCAGTAGTTATTCACCACTACAGGGGGGACGCACCCGGGAGCTGTTTTTT. Full variable domain (remainder filled in from reference TRBV19 and TRBJ2-2): DGGITQSPKYLFRKEGQNVTLSCEQNLNHDAMYWYRQDPGQGLRLIYYSQIVNDFQKGDIAEGYSVSREKKESFPLTVTSAQKNPTAFYLCASSYSPLQGGRTRELFFGEGSRLTVL.

Here the CDR3 DNA reads TGTGCCAGTAGTAGAACCCCGGGACTCGAAGAAAAACTGTTTTTT. This translates into CASSRTPGLEEKLFF. The chain employs TRBV19 and TRBJ1-4; TRBD1 might be the D (5 bases). In germline, CDR1 is LNHDA, CDR2 SQIVND (reference sequence). This CDR3 has 15 residues. V lost 4 bases, J lost 8 bases, and 17 bases lay in between.

The rearrangement joins TRBV7-9 to TRBJ1-2; D is unclear. Germline V gives CDR1 SEHNR, CDR2 FQNEAQ (reference sequence). The ends were cut back, 5 bases at V and 4 bases at J, with 20 bases in the middle. The CDR3 consists of 16 residues. CDR3 amino acids: CASSQDFLGRTYGYTF. The CDR3 region has the DNA TGTGCCAGCAGCCAGGACTTCCTAGGCAGGACCTATGGCTACACCTTC.

This clone was counted a few times. For the CDR3, the DNA is TGTGCCACCATGTCGACTAGCGGCGACACCGGGGAGCTGTTTTTT. Protein sequence: CATMSTSGDTGELFF. The chain employs TRBV6-4 and TRBJ2-2; 9 nucleotides align to TRBD2. After removal of 10 bases from V and 3 bases from J, the junction contained 9 bases not matched to a gene. The germline gives CDR1 MRHNA, CDR2 SNTAGT. The CDR3 is made up of 15 amino acids.

The rearrangement uses TRBV27 and TRBJ2-1, with D tentatively TRBD2 (5 bases). CDR3 length: 18 amino acids. Trimming removed 5 bases at V and 5 bases at J, with 25 bases between. The germline gives CDR1 MNHEY, CDR2 SMNVEV (reference sequence). DNA for the CDR3: TGTGCCAGCAGTATCCGACGGACTCACGAGATTCCTCACAATGAGCAGTTCTTC. This encodes CASSIRRTHEIPHNEQFF.

The gene calls are TRBV6-6 and TRBJ1-2; 9 bases map to TRBD1. The CDR3 extends over 13 amino acids. Germline trimming cut 5 bases from V and 9 bases from J; bases unmatched to any gene: 7. Germline values: CDR1 MNHNY, CDR2 SVGAGI (reference sequence). The CDR3 is CASSPTGGVRYTF. As DNA, the CDR3 is TGTGCCAGCAGTCCCACAGGGGGCGTTCGCTACACCTTC.

The gene calls are TRBV7-9 and TRBJ1-2, with 7 bases aligning to TRBD1. The CDR3 consists of 13 residues. J lost 3 bases, V lost 4 bases, and 2 bases had no gene match. Germline assignment: CDR1 SEHNR and CDR2 FQNEAQ (reference sequence). The CDR3 coding sequence is TGTGCCAGCAGCTCCGGGACAGACTATGGCTACACCTTC. This sequence encodes CASSSGTDYGYTF.

This chain connects TRBV18 to TRBJ2-5, with TRBD1 matching 7 bases. CDR1 is KGHSH, CDR2 LQKENI, per germline. V lost 3 bases and J lost 3; bases outside the gene matches: 4. The CDR3 runs 14 residues. CDR3 sequence: CASSPGTEEETQYF. In nucleotides, the CDR3 is TGTGCCAGCTCACCCGGGACAGAAGAAGAGACCCAGTACTTC.

The sample holds a few counts of this clone. Here the CDR3 reads CASSASGGTEAFF. CDR3 bases: TGTGCCAGTAGTGCCTCAGGGGGCACTGAAGCTTTCTTT. This rearrangement joins TRBV19 to TRBJ1-1, with 7 positions matching TRBD1. Germline V CDR1 and CDR2: LNHDA, SQIVND (reference sequence). The junction had 4 bases not matched to a gene; V was cut back by 5 bases and J by 4 bases. CDR3 size: 13 residues.

This chain connects TRBV2 to TRBJ1-1; TRBD1 matches at 8 bases. This CDR3 has 14 residues. Trimming removed 6 bases from V and 1 base from J; junction bases left unmatched: 4. Per the germline V gene, CDR1 is SNHLY and CDR2 is FYNNEI. DNA of the CDR3: TGTGCCAGCAGCCAGGGGACAGGGAACACTGAAGCTTTCTTT. Translation gives CASSQGTGNTEAFF.